The entry below gives a single T cell receptor (beta chain) sequence along with its context. This specimen comes from a study of shared clonotypes between healthy human individuals. Germline V gives CDR1 SGHTA, CDR2 FQGNSA. The CDR3 runs 15 residues. After removal of 5 bases from V and 1 base from J, the junction contained 3 bases not matched to a gene. Profiled with immunoSEQ multiplex PCR; TCRdb holds only in-frame clones, not every one. The table lists about 2.3 million clones, approximately 90% of them singletons, with 0.37% in the top ten. The rearrangement links TRBV7-2 to TRBJ1-3; TRBD1 aligns across 9 bases. The receptor's source is a man younger than 35 in good health. Some clones in this sample may be carry-over from other donors' samples. Sequenced: naive CD4+ T cells from PBMCs. Subset here: CD45RA+ positively selected. The CDR3 reads CASSLQGASGNTIYF. CDR3 coding DNA: TGTGCCAGCAGCCTACAGGGGGCTTCTGGAAACACCATATATTTT.